The 10 T cell receptor beta chains in this list originate from one sample, sequenced in a study of blood T cell repertoires in COVID-19. The method was immunoSEQ multiplex PCR; TCRdb's version includes in-frame clones alone and lacks a portion of them. The data contain under 300,000 clones, around 87% of them singletons. The sample was peripheral blood. All receptors come from a man in his late teens or twenties with active or convalescent COVID-19.

The genes are TRBV6-6 and TRBJ1-4; 7 bases agree with TRBD1. The germline V gene encodes CDR1 MNHNY and CDR2 SVGAGI (reference sequence). The V and J ends lost 1 base and 7 bases, in that order; junction bases with no gene match: 6. The CDR3 sequence is 15 residues long. DNA for the CDR3: TGTGCCAGCAGTTACTTGACAGGGTTAAGTGAAAAACTGTTTTTT. Encoded protein: CASSYLTGLSEKLFF.

The chain uses TRBV6-2 or TRBV6-3 and TRBJ1-2; possible D gene TRBD1, 6 bases. The CDR3 is made up of 14 amino acids. V lost 5 bases, J lost 6 bases, and 16 bases lay in between. CDR1 is MNHEY, CDR2 SVGEGT, per germline. The chain's CDR3 is CASSTRQAAHGYTF. The CDR3 nucleotides are TGTGCCAGCAGTACCAGACAGGCGGCCCATGGCTACACCTTC.

The rearrangement links TRBV9 to TRBJ1-6; D might be TRBD1 (5 bases). V was clipped by 2 bases and J by 8 bases, with 17 bases between them. The CDR3 runs 16 residues. The germline V gene has CDR1 SGDLS and CDR2 YYNGEE. The CDR3, as DNA: TGTGCCAGCAGCGTTGGGGCTTTGGCGGGGGATTCACCCCTCCACTTT. Translation gives CASSVGALAGDSPLHF.

J is TRBJ1-1 and V is TRBV25-1, with 7 bases that match TRBD1. The germline V gene encodes CDR1 MGHDK and CDR2 SYGVNS. V lost 8 bases, J lost 0 bases, and 9 bases stayed unmatched. The CDR3 spans 15 residues. DNA of the CDR3: TGTGCCAGCGGACCAACAGGGGCGTTGAACACTGAAGCTTTCTTT. As protein: CASGPTGALNTEAFF.

The CDR3 sequence is CASSLTPAGPLFNSPLHF. CDR3 nucleotides: TGTGCCAGCAGTTTAACCCCCGCAGGGCCCTTGTTTAATTCACCCCTCCACTTT. This chain uses TRBV28 with TRBJ1-6; TRBD1 is a possible D gene (5 bases). V was shortened by 2 bases and J by 6 bases, with 20 bases between the two germline ends. The CDR3 length is 18 residues. The germline V gene has CDR1 MDHEN and CDR2 SYDVKM.

This clone was found a few times. Here the CDR3 reads CAGHRDNPYEQYF. The CDR3 DNA is TGTGCTGGTCACCGGGACAACCCCTACGAGCAGTACTTC. The chain links TRBV30 to TRBJ2-7, with D tentatively TRBD1 (6 bases). From germline, CDR1 is GTSNPN and CDR2 SVGIG (reference sequence). This CDR3 comprises 13 residues.

This clone was seen only once. The chain uses TRBV19 and TRBJ1-1; 7 nucleotides align to TRBD1. This CDR3 spans 15 amino acids. V trimming: 6 bases; J trimming: 1 base; junction bases outside the gene matches: 8. Germline loops: CDR1 LNHDA, CDR2 SQIVND (reference sequence). The CDR3 coding sequence is TGTGCCAGTAGGGGGTTTGGGACAGCGAACACTGAAGCTTTCTTT. This encodes CASRGFGTANTEAFF.

The chain couples TRBV19 to TRBJ2-1; 11 nucleotides match TRBD1. With 4 bases clipped from V and 5 bases from J, the junction kept 4 bases outside the gene matches. The germline gives CDR1 LNHDA, CDR2 SQIVND (reference sequence). CDR3 size: 15 residues. The CDR3 reads CASSRTGGIHNEQFF. The DNA of the CDR3 is TGTGCCAGTAGTAGGACAGGGGGCATACACAATGAGCAGTTCTTC.

The rearrangement links TRBV9 to TRBJ2-2; D is undetermined. The CDR3 contains 13 residues. Germline V CDR1 and CDR2: SGDLS, YYNGEE. With 3 bases removed from V and 4 bases from J, the gap between germline ends came to 7 bases. The CDR3, as DNA: TGTGCCAGCAGCGGGAGAGGCACCGGGGAGCTGTTTTTT. Its protein is CASSGRGTGELFF.

The V gene is TRBV30, the J gene TRBJ1-5, with 7 bases lining up with TRBD1. Germline V gene lookup returns CDR1 GTSNPN and CDR2 SVGIG (reference sequence). The CDR3 covers 13 residues. Trimming cost V 4 bases and J 2 bases; bases outside gene matches: 2. The CDR3 loop is CAWTTGGNQPQHF. The CDR3 bases are TGTGCCTGGACCACAGGGGGCAATCAGCCCCAGCATTTT.